These 20 T cell receptor beta chains came from one sample sequenced in a study of T cell repertoires in ileal Crohn's disease. Profiled with immunoSEQ multiplex PCR; TCRdb holds only in-frame clones, not every one. Here the sample spans about 11,000 clones, 79% being singletons. The time point is: neoterminal ileum biopsy at postoperative endoscopy, about 6 months after surgery. The sample taken for sequencing was ileal tissue. The receptors come from an adult with Crohn's disease.

The chain is built from TRBV30 and TRBJ2-1; 12 bases agree with TRBD2. The germline V gene has CDR1 GTSNPN and CDR2 SVGIG (reference sequence). After removal of 6 bases from V and 6 bases from J, the junction contained 15 bases not matched to a gene. The CDR3 consists of 17 residues. In DNA form, the CDR3 reads TGTGCCTGCCCCCGGGCTAGCGGGGGGGCCGGTAGCAATGAGCAGTTCTTC. Protein sequence: CACPRASGGAGSNEQFF.

J is TRBJ2-4 and V is TRBV27; D is uncertain. V lost 1 base and J lost 7, with 8 bases in between. The germline CDR1 and CDR2 sequences are MNHEY and SMNVEV (reference sequence). This CDR3 contains 13 residues. CDR3 region: CASSLLNGNIQYF. Written as DNA, the CDR3 is TGTGCCAGCAGTTTATTAAACGGGAACATTCAGTACTTC.

In its sample, this clone was seen once. This rearrangement joins TRBV15 to TRBJ1-4; D gene uncertain. The CDR3 consists of 14 residues. Germline V gene sequence: CDR1 LNHNV, CDR2 YYDKDF (reference sequence). V shed 0 bases and J shed 10 bases, with 12 bases lying between them. CDR3 loop: CATSRDRGGRKLFF. The CDR3 nucleotides read TGTGCCACCAGCAGAGATCGTGGAGGGAGAAAACTGTTTTTT. Combining the CDR3 with reference TRBV15 and TRBJ1-4 gives the whole variable domain DAMVIQNPRYQVTQFGKPVTLSCSQTLNHNVMYWYQQKSSQAPKLLFHYYDKDFNNEADTPDNFQSRRPNTSFCFLDIRSPGLGDTAMYLCATSRDRGGRKLFFGSGTQLSVL.

A few counts support this clone. The chain couples TRBV10-3 to TRBJ1-4; TRBD1 might be the D (6 bases). There are 15 residues in the CDR3. From germline, CDR1 is ENHRY and CDR2 SYGVKD. V lost 0 bases and J lost 6, with 11 bases in between. In DNA, the CDR3 is TGTGCCATCAGTGAGTCAACAGGGACGGATGAAAAACTGTTTTTT. This gives the protein CAISESTGTDEKLFF.

The V and J genes are TRBV19 and TRBJ2-1; 7 bases align to TRBD2. V shed 6 bases and J 10 bases; nucleotides not matched to a gene: 3. This CDR3 comprises 11 residues. Looked up from germline, CDR1 is LNHDA and CDR2 is SQIVND (reference sequence). The CDR3 DNA reads as TGTGCCAGTAGCTCCGGGGGGGAGCAGTTCTTC. Protein: CASSSGGEQFF.

V usage is TRBV7-6 and J usage is TRBJ1-1; a possible D gene is TRBD1 (6 bases). Germline V gene data show CDR1 as SGHVS and CDR2 as FNYEAQ. The CDR3 sequence is 14 residues long. V lost 1 base and J 2 bases, leaving 8 bases between the germline ends. CDR3 sequence: CASSLVTGNTEAFF. CDR3 DNA sequence: TGTGCCAGCAGCTTAGTGACAGGTAACACTGAAGCTTTCTTT.

CDR3 in DNA: TGTGCCAGCAGCTTGGCAAGTACTAGCGGGGGGTGGAAAGATACGCAGTATTTT. Its protein is CASSLASTSGGWKDTQYF. The chain combines TRBV5-4 with TRBJ2-3; 12 bases fit TRBD2. The CDR3 contains 18 residues. The V segment lost 0 bases and the J segment 5 bases; nucleotides outside the gene matches: 10. Germline V gene sequence: CDR1 SGHNT, CDR2 YYREEE (reference sequence).

The chain recombines TRBV2 with TRBJ2-1, with 7 bases lining up with TRBD1. CDR3 length: 19 residues. CDR1 and CDR2 from the germline V gene are SNHLY and FYNNEI. J was trimmed by 6 bases and V by 7 bases; bases with no gene match: 24. The CDR3 protein is CASTSLWAEGAWGSNEQFF. The DNA of the CDR3 is TGTGCCAGCACATCTCTCTGGGCCGAGGGGGCCTGGGGCTCCAATGAGCAGTTCTTC.

The chain has TRBV11-3 and TRBJ2-3; a weak D match, TRBD1 (6 bases). Per germline, CDR1 SGHNT and CDR2 YENEEA. The CDR3 has 15 residues. Trimming pared 5 bases from V and 2 bases from J, leaving 14 bases between. For the CDR3, the DNA is TGTGCCAGCAGCCCTCAGGGGTTGGTCACAGATACGCAGTATTTT. It is translated as CASSPQGLVTDTQYF.

This chain links TRBV15 with TRBJ1-1; no clear D gene. Trimming removed 3 bases at V and 7 bases at J, with 6 bases between. Germline CDR1 is LNHNV and CDR2 is YYDKDF (reference sequence). The CDR3 contains 11 residues. The CDR3 here is CATSRDFEAFF. DNA of the CDR3: TGTGCCACCAGCAGGGACTTTGAAGCTTTCTTT.

The genes are TRBV30 and TRBJ1-1, with D possibly TRBD1 on 5 matching bases. This CDR3 has 13 amino acids. Trimming stripped 2 bases from V and 8 bases from J, with 15 bases between. CDR1 is GTSNPN and CDR2 is SVGIG in the germline V gene (reference sequence). The CDR3 nucleotides are TGTGCCTGGAGTCCGACAGCGTTCGGAGAAGCTTTCTTT. Its translation: CAWSPTAFGEAFF.

The chain carries TRBV7-9 and TRBJ1-1; no definite D call. The germline V gene has CDR1 SEHNR and CDR2 FQNEAQ (reference sequence). There are 12 residues in the CDR3. The V end lost 3 bases, the J end lost 7 bases, and 9 bases lay between the germline ends. The DNA of the CDR3 is TGTGCCAGCAGCTTCATCGTCAGTGAAGCTTTCTTT. It specifies CASSFIVSEAFF.

The V gene is TRBV5-4, the J gene TRBJ2-3; a possible D gene is TRBD2 (7 bases). The germline V gene has CDR1 SGHNT and CDR2 YYREEE (reference sequence). CDR3 size: 19 residues. Trimming removed 4 bases from V and 2 bases from J, with 26 bases in between. For the CDR3, the DNA is TGTGCCAGCAGCGGGGGGGCCGCCGGTCAGGTTATATACACAGATACGCAGTATTTT. The encoded protein is CASSGGAAGQVIYTDTQYF.

The chain has TRBV5-6 and TRBJ2-5; tentative D call: TRBD2 (6 bases). The V gene's germline CDR1 is SGHDT and CDR2 YYEEEE. V dropped 2 bases and J dropped 3 bases, with 11 bases sitting between them. The CDR3 is 14 residues long. CDR3 DNA: TGTGCCAGCAGCTTAACCGGGGGAGAAGAGACCCAGTACTTC. This sequence encodes CASSLTGGEETQYF.

The V gene is TRBV4-1, the J gene TRBJ2-3, with D unresolved. The CDR3 runs to 17 residues. The ends were cut back, 4 bases at V and 2 bases at J, with 19 bases in the middle. Germline V gene sequence: CDR1 MGHRA, CDR2 YSYEKL. CDR3 loop: CASSPPSREEDTDTQYF. CDR3 DNA sequence: TGCGCCAGCAGCCCACCGAGTAGAGAGGAAGACACAGATACGCAGTATTTT.

This clone was observed a handful of times. V usage is TRBV4-2 and J usage is TRBJ2-7, with 11 bases fitting TRBD2. The CDR3 totals 15 residues. Germline loops: CDR1 LGHNA, CDR2 YNFKEQ. V gave up 4 bases and J gave up 1 base; unmatched junction bases: 3. As DNA, the CDR3 is TGTGCCAGCAGCCTTAGCGGGGGGGAATCCTACGAGCAGTACTTC. This codes for CASSLSGGESYEQYF.

The chain links TRBV27 to TRBJ1-2, with 8 bases aligning to TRBD1. The CDR3 has 14 residues. Germline CDR1 and CDR2: MNHEY and SMNVEV (reference sequence). J gave up 3 bases and V 7 bases, and 7 bases lay outside the gene matches. CDR3 in amino acids: CASTRTGNHYGYTF. Here the CDR3 DNA reads TGTGCCAGCACCCGGACAGGGAATCACTATGGCTACACCTTC.

The chain combines TRBV5-1 with TRBJ1-2; 9 nucleotides line up with TRBD1. The V segment lost 3 bases and the J segment 6 bases; nucleotides outside the gene matches: 9. CDR3 length equals 15 residues. Germline V gene lookup returns CDR1 SGHRS and CDR2 YFSETQ. The CDR3: CASSWGDRVENGYTF. The CDR3 DNA follows: TGCGCCAGCAGCTGGGGGGACAGGGTTGAAAATGGCTACACCTTC.

The CDR3 region has the DNA TGCGCCAGCAGCCTAGGGGGGGTTAGCAATCAGCCCCAGCATTTT. Protein product: CASSLGGVSNQPQHF. The chain employs TRBV5-1 and TRBJ1-5; a weak D match, TRBD1 (6 bases). Trimming removed 4 bases from V and 0 bases from J, with 11 bases in between. CDR1 is SGHRS and CDR2 is YFSETQ in the germline V gene. CDR3 size: 15 residues.

V is TRBV5-8 and J is TRBJ2-1, with D hard to call. Between the trimmed V and J ends, which lost 3 bases and 2 bases, there was a span of 9 bases. The CDR3 spans 14 residues. CDR1 and CDR2 (germline): SGHTS, YDEGEE. DNA for the CDR3: TGTGCCAGCAGCTCCCACAGAGCCTACAATGAGCAGTTCTTC. Translating gives CASSSHRAYNEQFF. The whole variable domain, remainder taken from reference TRBV5-8 and TRBJ2-1, is EAGVTQSPTHLIKTRGQQATLRCSPISGHTSVYWYQQALGLGLQFLLWYDEGEERNRGNFPPRFSGRQFPNYSSELNVNALELEDSALYLCASSSHRAYNEQFFGPGTRLTVL.